The 19 T cell receptor beta chains below all came from one sample that was sequenced in a study of blood T cell repertoires in COVID-19. Sequencing used immunoSEQ multiplex PCR; TCRdb keeps in-frame clones, though not all of them. The profile shows some 97,000 clones, roughly 90% of them singletons. The sequenced sample was peripheral blood. The receptors here all came from a man in his thirties or forties in a cohort sampled during active COVID-19.

This chain joins TRBV6-1 and TRBJ2-7; 9 bases map to TRBD1. V shed 2 bases and J 4 bases; nucleotides not matched to a gene: 3. The CDR3 is made up of 14 amino acids. CDR1 and CDR2 from the germline V gene are MNHNS and SASEGT. The CDR3 nucleotides are TGTGCCAGCAGTGAACTTGGACAGGGGTACGAGCAGTACTTC. Encoded protein: CASSELGQGYEQYF.

The chain recombines TRBV2 with TRBJ2-4; 7 nucleotides line up with TRBD1. The CDR3 length is 12 residues. With V trimmed by 6 bases and J by 7 bases, 3 bases remained unmatched. Germline lookup yields CDR1 SNHLY and CDR2 FYNNEI. CDR3: CASRQTGNIQYF. The CDR3 DNA reads TGTGCCAGCAGGCAGACAGGGAACATTCAGTACTTC.

The chain joins TRBV27 to TRBJ1-5; no clear D gene. CDR3 length: 15 residues. Trimming pared 0 bases from V and 3 bases from J, leaving 9 bases between. The germline CDR1 and CDR2 sequences are MNHEY and SMNVEV (reference sequence). Here the CDR3 DNA reads TGTGCCAGCAGTTTATCGCCGGGAAACAATCAGCCCCAGCATTTT. This gives the protein CASSLSPGNNQPQHF.

The chain's CDR3 is CAISEVGEAANYGYTF. The CDR3 coding sequence is TGTGCCATCAGTGAGGTGGGGGAGGCAGCTAACTATGGCTACACCTTC. V and J are TRBV10-3 and TRBJ1-2; perhaps TRBD1 as D (5 bases). Germline V gene sequence: CDR1 ENHRY, CDR2 SYGVKD. V lost 2 bases to trimming and J lost 0 bases, with 13 bases between them. The CDR3 contains 16 residues.

V is TRBV10-3 and J is TRBJ1-2, with a tentative D call TRBD1 (6 bases). The germline V and J ends were trimmed by 1 base and 0 bases, with 9 bases remaining between them. Germline V gene data show CDR1 as ENHRY and CDR2 as SYGVKD. The CDR3 is 15 amino acids. Written as DNA, the CDR3 is TGTGCCATCAGTGAGTTCGAGGGGGCTAACTATGGCTACACCTTC. Amino acid sequence: CAISEFEGANYGYTF.

This clone was recorded only once. This chain links TRBV6-5 with TRBJ2-1; D not resolved. The germline V gene has CDR1 MNHEY and CDR2 SVGAGI. The CDR3 consists of 14 residues. Trimming left V 5 bases short and J 1 base short, with 9 bases between. The CDR3: CASSKQQSYNEQFF. The CDR3 bases are TGTGCCAGCAGTAAACAACAATCCTACAATGAGCAGTTCTTC.

The gene calls are TRBV7-2 and TRBJ2-5, with a tentative D call TRBD1 (6 bases). This CDR3 region has 13 residues. Per germline, CDR1 SGHTA and CDR2 FQGNSA. Trimming took 1 base from V and 4 from J, leaving 7 bases between them. CDR3 in amino acids: CASSLEQGETQYF. The CDR3 coding sequence is TGTGCCAGCAGCTTAGAACAGGGAGAGACCCAGTACTTC. Full variable domain (rest looked up from reference TRBV7-2 and TRBJ2-5): GAGVSQSPSNKVTEKGKDVELRCDPISGHTALYWYRQSLGQGLEFLIYFQGNSAPDKSGLPSDRFSAERTGGSVSTLTIQRTQQEDSAVYLCASSLEQGETQYFGPGTRLLVL.

In DNA, the CDR3 is TGTGCCAGCAGCACGGGACAGGGGCTCTGGTATGGCTACACCTTC. Protein: CASSTGQGLWYGYTF. The gene calls are TRBV5-4 and TRBJ1-2, with 10 positions matching TRBD1. V lost 4 bases, J lost 5 bases, and 8 bases stayed unmatched. Germline loops: CDR1 SGHNT, CDR2 YYREEE (reference sequence). The CDR3 covers 15 residues.

The chain employs TRBV6-5 and TRBJ2-5, with D maybe TRBD1 (6 bases). With 2 bases removed from V and 3 bases from J, the gap between germline ends came to 13 bases. Looked up from germline, CDR1 is MNHEY and CDR2 is SVGAGI. This CDR3 spans 15 amino acids. The CDR3 nucleotides are TGTGCCAGCAGTTACAGTTACAGGGAAGAAGAGACCCAGTACTTC. Protein: CASSYSYREEETQYF.

The chain combines TRBV2 with TRBJ1-4; D is uncertain. V was trimmed by 7 bases and J by 7 bases, leaving 13 bases between them. The CDR3 runs to 13 residues. Germline V lookup: CDR1 SNHLY, CDR2 FYNNEI. CDR3 region: CASTRVGSEKLFF. DNA for the CDR3: TGTGCCAGCACCCGGGTCGGGTCTGAAAAACTGTTTTTT.

Notes on this clone: The junction does not match germline at one end; this may be a read error. CDR3 DNA: TGTGCCAGCAGCCTAGAGCGGGGGGGCGGGGATACGCAGTATTTT. Its protein is CASSLERGGGDTQYF. The chain is built from TRBV11-2 and TRBJ2-3; 10 positions agree with TRBD2. This CDR3 is built from 15 residues. The germline V gene has CDR1 SGHAT and CDR2 FQNNGV.

This clone was detected only a few times. The rearrangement joins TRBV3-1 (or the pseudogene TRBV3-2) to TRBJ1-1, with 11 bases that match TRBD1. The germline CDR1 and CDR2 sequences are LGHDT and YNNKEL (reference sequence). The CDR3 consists of 15 residues. V shed 5 bases and J 5 bases; nucleotides not matched to a gene: 7. The chain's CDR3 is CASSSRTGGETEAFF. The CDR3 nucleotides are TGTGCCAGCAGCTCCCGGACAGGGGGCGAGACTGAAGCTTTCTTT.

This chain connects TRBV11-2 to TRBJ2-3; TRBD1 agrees at 7 bases. CDR3 size: 14 residues. CDR1 is SGHAT and CDR2 is FQNNGV in the germline V gene. Trimming cost V 3 bases and J 4 bases; bases outside gene matches: 4. The CDR3 DNA follows: TGTGCCAGCAGCTTGGTCCAGGGGGCAGATACGCAGTATTTT. It yields the protein CASSLVQGADTQYF.

This chain links TRBV5-1 with TRBJ1-6; 11 bases agree with TRBD1. Germline CDR1 SGHRS, CDR2 YFSETQ. The CDR3 is 15 amino acids. J was trimmed by 6 bases and V by 4 bases; bases with no gene match: 3. CDR3 nucleotide sequence: TGCGCCAGCAGCCCGGACAGGGGGCTTAATTCACCCCTCCACTTT. It codes for CASSPDRGLNSPLHF.

There are a few counts of this clone. The chain employs TRBV2 and TRBJ2-7, with TRBD1 matching over 9 bases. Germline V gene sequence: CDR1 SNHLY, CDR2 FYNNEI. V shed 9 bases, J shed 4 bases, and the junction held 10 bases outside the gene matches. There are 14 residues in the CDR3. In DNA, the CDR3 is TGTGCCAGAGACGGGGGACAGGGTCGATACGAGCAGTACTTC. Its translation is CARDGGQGRYEQYF. Looking up the rest from reference TRBV2 and TRBJ2-7 gives the full variable domain: EPEVTQTPSHQVTQMGQEVILRCVPISNHLYFYWYRQILGQKVEFLVSFYNNEISEKSEIFDDQFSVERPDGSNFTLKIRSTKLEDSAMYFCARDGGQGRYEQYFGPGTRLTVT.

This clone was picked up a small number of times. V is TRBV28 and J is TRBJ1-5; unclear D gene. V was cut by 3 bases and J by 5 bases, with 8 bases left in between. Germline loops: CDR1 MDHEN, CDR2 SYDVKM. The CDR3 covers 13 residues. As DNA, the CDR3 is TGTGCCAGCAGTTTTATACTTGATCAGCCCCAGCATTTT. It encodes CASSFILDQPQHF. Looking up the rest from reference TRBV28 and TRBJ1-5 gives the full variable domain: DVKVTQSSRYLVKRTGEKVFLECVQDMDHENMFWYRQDPGLGLRLIYFSYDVKMKEKGDIPEGYSVSREKKERFSLILESASTNQTSMYLCASSFILDQPQHFGDGTRLSIL.

For this clone: This specimen includes other DNA sequences encoding the same CDR3. In DNA, the CDR3 is TGTGCCAGCAGCTCACAGGGTAACACTGAAGCTTTCTTT. Amino acids: CASSSQGNTEAFF. V and J are TRBV7-2 and TRBJ1-1, with D possibly matching TRBD1 (6 bases). Trimming left V 4 bases short and J 2 bases short, with 8 bases between. Germline V gene lookup returns CDR1 SGHTA and CDR2 FQGNSA. The CDR3 runs to 13 residues.

This chain joins TRBV28 and TRBJ2-1, with TRBD2 matching over 8 bases. V lost 3 bases and J lost 8; bases outside the gene matches: 6. The CDR3 runs 14 residues. Germline V gene sequence: CDR1 MDHEN, CDR2 SYDVKM. The CDR3 DNA reads TGTGCCAGCAGTTTTACCACGGGGGGGTATGAGCAGTTCTTC. Protein product: CASSFTTGGYEQFF.

The rearrangement uses TRBV7-9 and TRBJ2-5, with TRBD2 as a possible D gene (5 bases). V was shortened by 1 base and J by 5 bases, with 17 bases between the two germline ends. Germline V gene sequence: CDR1 SEHNR, CDR2 FQNEAQ (reference sequence). The CDR3 has 16 amino acids. CDR3 residues: CASSLGADLLLETQYF. CDR3 nucleotides: TGTGCCAGCAGCTTAGGAGCGGATCTTCTTCTGGAGACCCAGTACTTC.